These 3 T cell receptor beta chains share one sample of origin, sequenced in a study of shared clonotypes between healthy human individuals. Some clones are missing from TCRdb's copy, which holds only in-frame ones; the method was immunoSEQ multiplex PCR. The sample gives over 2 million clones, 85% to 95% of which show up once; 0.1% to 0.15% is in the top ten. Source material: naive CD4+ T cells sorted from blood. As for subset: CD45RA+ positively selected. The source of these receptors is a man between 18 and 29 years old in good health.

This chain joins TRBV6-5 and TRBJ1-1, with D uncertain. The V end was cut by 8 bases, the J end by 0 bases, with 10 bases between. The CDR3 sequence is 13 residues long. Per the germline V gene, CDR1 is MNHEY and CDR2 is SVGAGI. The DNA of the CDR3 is TGTGCCAGCGGAGTGGGTTTGAACACTGAAGCTTTCTTT. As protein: CASGVGLNTEAFF.

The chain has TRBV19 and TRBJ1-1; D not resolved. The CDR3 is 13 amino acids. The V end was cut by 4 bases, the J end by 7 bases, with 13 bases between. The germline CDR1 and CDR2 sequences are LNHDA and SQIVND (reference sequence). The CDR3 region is CASSTSPRGEAFF. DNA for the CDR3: TGTGCCAGTAGTACCTCGCCTCGAGGTGAAGCTTTCTTT.

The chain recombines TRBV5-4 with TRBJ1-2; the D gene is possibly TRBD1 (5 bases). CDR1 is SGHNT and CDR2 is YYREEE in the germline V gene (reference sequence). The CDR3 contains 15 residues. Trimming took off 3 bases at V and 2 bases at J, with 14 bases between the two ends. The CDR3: CASSWTAGLNYGYTF. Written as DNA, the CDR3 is TGTGCCAGCAGCTGGACCGCGGGGCTCAACTATGGCTACACCTTC.